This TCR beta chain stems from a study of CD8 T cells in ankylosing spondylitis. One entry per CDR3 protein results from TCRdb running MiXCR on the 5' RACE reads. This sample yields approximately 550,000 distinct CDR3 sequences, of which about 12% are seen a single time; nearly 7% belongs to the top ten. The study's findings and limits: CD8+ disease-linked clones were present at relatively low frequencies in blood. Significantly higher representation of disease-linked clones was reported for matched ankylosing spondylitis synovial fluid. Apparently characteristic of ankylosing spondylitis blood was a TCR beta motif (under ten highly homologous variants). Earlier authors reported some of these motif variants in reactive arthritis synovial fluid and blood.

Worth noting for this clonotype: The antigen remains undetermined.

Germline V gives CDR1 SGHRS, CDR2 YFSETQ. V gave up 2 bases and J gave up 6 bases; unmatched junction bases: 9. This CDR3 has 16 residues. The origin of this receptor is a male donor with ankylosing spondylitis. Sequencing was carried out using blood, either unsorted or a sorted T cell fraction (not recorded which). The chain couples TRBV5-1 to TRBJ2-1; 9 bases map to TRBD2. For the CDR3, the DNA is TGCGCCAGCAGCTTTGAGATTCCGACTAGCGGCAATGAGCAGTTCTTC. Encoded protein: CASSFEIPTSGNEQFF.